This T cell receptor beta chain is drawn from a study of control samples from healthy donors and cancer patients (dated by TCRdb to about 2020). CDR1 and CDR2 (SEHNR, FQNEAQ) derive from the germline V gene (reference sequence). V is shortened by 1 base, J by 4 bases, and the region joining them spans 13 bases. The CDR3 numbers 16 residues from cysteine through phenylalanine. CDR3 DNA only is kept here, 48 bases in frame from base 1. The library was obtained by the immunoSEQ multiplex PCR assay. What TCRdb holds here is the immuneACCESS table cut down to in-frame rearrangements. Part of the clones is not present; checked against another copy, under half of the missing clones reflect an unresolved V gene, and the others are unexplained. Within this sample are around 140,000 clones, with roughly 92% of them counted one time only. The leading ten clones occupy 4.5% to 7% of the sample. About this clone itself: The antigen this receptor binds is unknown. Base qualities were left out, and no much larger clone turns up one base away.

The chain joins TRBV7-9 to TRBJ1-4; a confident D gene designation cannot be given. This receptor was identified in a man in his late teens or twenties in good health. The sequencing sample was made of blood. This receptor has the CDR3 CASSLGLGSYNEKLFF. The DNA sequence follows: TGTGCCAGCAGCTTAGGATTGGGCAGCTATAATGAAAAACTGTTTTTT.